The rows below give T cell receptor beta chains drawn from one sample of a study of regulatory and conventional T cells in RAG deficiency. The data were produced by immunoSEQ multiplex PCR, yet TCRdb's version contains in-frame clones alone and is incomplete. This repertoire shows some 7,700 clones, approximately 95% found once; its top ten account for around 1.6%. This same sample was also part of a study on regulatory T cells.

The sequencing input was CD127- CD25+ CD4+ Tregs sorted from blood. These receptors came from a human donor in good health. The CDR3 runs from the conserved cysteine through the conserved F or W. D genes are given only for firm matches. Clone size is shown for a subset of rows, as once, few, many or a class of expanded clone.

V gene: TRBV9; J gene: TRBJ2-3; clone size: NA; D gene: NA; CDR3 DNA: TGTGCCAGCAGCGGGCTCCTGGTGGATACGCAGTATTTT; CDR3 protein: CASSGLLVDTQYF
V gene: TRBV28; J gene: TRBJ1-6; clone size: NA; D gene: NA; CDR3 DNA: TGTGCCAGCAGTTCCCCTGGACAGTTTAATTCACCCCTCCACTTT; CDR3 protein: CASSSPGQFNSPLHF
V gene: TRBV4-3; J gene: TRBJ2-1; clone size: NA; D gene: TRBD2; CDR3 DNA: TGCGCCAGCAGCCTTTCTGTCGCGGGAGTAGGGTACAATGAGCAGTTCTTC; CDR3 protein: CASSLSVAGVGYNEQFF
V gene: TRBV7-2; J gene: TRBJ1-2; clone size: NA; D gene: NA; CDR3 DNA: TGTGCCAGCAATCTCCCAAACAGTTATGGCTACACCTTC; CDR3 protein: CASNLPNSYGYTF
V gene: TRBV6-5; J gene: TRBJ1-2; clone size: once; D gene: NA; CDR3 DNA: TGTGCCACCAAAGGGGGGGGGCGAAACGGCTACACCTTC; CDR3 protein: CATKGGGRNGYTF
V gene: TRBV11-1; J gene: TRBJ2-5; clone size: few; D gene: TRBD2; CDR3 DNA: TGTGCCAGCAGCTTATCCCCAGCGGGGGGCCTCCAAGAGACCCAGTACTTC; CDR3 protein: CASSLSPAGGLQETQYF
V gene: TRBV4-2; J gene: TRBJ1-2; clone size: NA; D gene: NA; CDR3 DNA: TGTGCCAGCAGAACGGGACACCAAGATCCCTATGGCTACACCTTC; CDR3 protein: CASRTGHQDPYGYTF
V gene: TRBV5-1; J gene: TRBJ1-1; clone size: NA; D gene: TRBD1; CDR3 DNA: TGCGCCAGCTCCCGCTTGGCAGGGGGCGGTGGCACTGAAGCTTTCTTT; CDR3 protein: CASSRLAGGGGTEAFF
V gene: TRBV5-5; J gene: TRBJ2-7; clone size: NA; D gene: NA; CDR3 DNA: TGTGCCAGCAGGTTGGGTCTAGGACTCCGCTCCTACGAGCAGTACTTC; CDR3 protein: CASRLGLGLRSYEQYF
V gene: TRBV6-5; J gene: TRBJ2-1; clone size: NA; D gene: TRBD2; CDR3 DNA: TGTGCCAGCAGAGGACTAGCGGGAACCAATGAGCAGTTCTTC; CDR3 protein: CASRGLAGTNEQFF
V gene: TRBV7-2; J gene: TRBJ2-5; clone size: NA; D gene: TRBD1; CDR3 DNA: TGTGCCAGCAGCTTAGGACAGGGGAAGAGGGGGCAAGAGACCCAGTACTTC; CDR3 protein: CASSLGQGKRGQETQYF
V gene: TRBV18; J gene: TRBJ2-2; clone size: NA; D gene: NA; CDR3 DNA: TGTGCCAGCTCACCACAAGGCGGGACGAACACCGGGGAGCTGTTTTTT; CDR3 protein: CASSPQGGTNTGELFF
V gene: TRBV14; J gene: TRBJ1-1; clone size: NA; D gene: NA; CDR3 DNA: TGTGCCAGCAGCCCCTATGTCGGGGGGCCGGGCACTGAAGCTTTCTTT; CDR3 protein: CASSPYVGGPGTEAFF
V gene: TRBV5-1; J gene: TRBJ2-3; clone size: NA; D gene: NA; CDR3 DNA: TGCGCCAGCAGCGGGACTGGCGGGAGCACAGATACGCAGTATTTT; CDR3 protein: CASSGTGGSTDTQYF
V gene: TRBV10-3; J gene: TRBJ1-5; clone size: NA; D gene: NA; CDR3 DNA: TGTGCCATCTCGAGGGGAGGGTACGTTCAGCCCCAGCATTTT; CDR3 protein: CAISRGGYVQPQHF
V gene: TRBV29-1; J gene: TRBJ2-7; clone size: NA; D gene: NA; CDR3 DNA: TGCAGCGTTCTTTTAGTGGAGGGACCTAGCCCCTACGAGCAGTACTTC; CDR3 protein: CSVLLVEGPSPYEQYF
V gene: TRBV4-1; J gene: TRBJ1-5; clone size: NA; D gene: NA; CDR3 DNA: TGCGCCAGCAGCCAAGTCCAGGGACAGCCCCAGCATTTT; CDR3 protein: CASSQVQGQPQHF
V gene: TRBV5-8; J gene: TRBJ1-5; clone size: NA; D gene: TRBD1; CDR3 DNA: TGTGCCAGCAGCCGGGACAGGAATCAGCCCCAGCATTTT; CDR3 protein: CASSRDRNQPQHF
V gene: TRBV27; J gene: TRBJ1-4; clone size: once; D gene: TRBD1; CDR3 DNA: TGTGCCAGCAGGAGGCACGGACAGGGGCCTAATGAAAAACTGTTTTTT; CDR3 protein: CASRRHGQGPNEKLFF
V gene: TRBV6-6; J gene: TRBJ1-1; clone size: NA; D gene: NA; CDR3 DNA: TGTGCCAGCAGTTATGGGTTATGGGGGGGCCCCACTGAAGCTTTCTTT; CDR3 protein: CASSYGLWGGPTEAFF
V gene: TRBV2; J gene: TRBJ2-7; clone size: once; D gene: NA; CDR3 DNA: TGTGCCAGCGATCAGGCGAACTACGAGCAGTACTTC; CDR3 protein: CASDQANYEQYF
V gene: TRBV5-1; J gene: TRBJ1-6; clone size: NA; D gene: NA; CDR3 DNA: TGCGCCAGCAGCTTGAGCCCTGGTACCGGTTCACCCCTCCACTTT; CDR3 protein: CASSLSPGTGSPLHF
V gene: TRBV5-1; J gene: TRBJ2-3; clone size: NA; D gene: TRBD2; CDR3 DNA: TGCGCCAGCAGCACACCGGGACTAGCGGGTAACTATGCAGATACGCAGTATTTT; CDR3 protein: CASSTPGLAGNYADTQYF
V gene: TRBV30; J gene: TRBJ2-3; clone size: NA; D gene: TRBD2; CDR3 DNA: TGTGCCTGGAGTGTACGGGACGTGGTAGCGGGGTCATCGTATTTT; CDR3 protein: CAWSVRDVVAGSSYF
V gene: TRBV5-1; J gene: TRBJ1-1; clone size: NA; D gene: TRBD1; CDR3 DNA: TGCGCCAGCAGCTTGGACGCCGGGACAGGGGATGAAGCTTTCTTT; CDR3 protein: CASSLDAGTGDEAFF
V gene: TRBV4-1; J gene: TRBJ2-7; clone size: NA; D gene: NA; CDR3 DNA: TGCGCCAGCAGCCAAGATGAGGGAGCATACGAGCAGTACTTC; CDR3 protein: CASSQDEGAYEQYF
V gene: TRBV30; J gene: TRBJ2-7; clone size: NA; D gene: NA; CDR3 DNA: TGTGCCTGGACGGGGGCCTACGAGCAGTACTTC; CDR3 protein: CAWTGAYEQYF
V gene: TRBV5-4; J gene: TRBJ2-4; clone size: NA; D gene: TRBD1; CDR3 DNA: TGTGCCAGCAGCCCTGGGACAGGGATAAACATTCAGTACTTC; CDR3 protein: CASSPGTGINIQYF
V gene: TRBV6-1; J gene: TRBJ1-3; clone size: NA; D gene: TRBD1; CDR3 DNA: TGTGCCAGCAGGCCGACAGGGGGACACTTAAACACCATATATTTT; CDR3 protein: CASRPTGGHLNTIYF
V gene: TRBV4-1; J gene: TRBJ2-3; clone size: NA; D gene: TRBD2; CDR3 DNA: TGCGCCAGCAGCCTACGGGGACTAGCGGGAGGGCCGGGGACAGATACGCAGTATTTT; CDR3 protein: CASSLRGLAGGPGTDTQYF
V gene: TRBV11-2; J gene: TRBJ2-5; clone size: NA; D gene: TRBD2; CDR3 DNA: TGTGCCAGCAGCGCCCGGCTCCTTAGCGGGAAGTACCAAGGGACCCAGTACTTC; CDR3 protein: CASSARLLSGKYQGTQYF
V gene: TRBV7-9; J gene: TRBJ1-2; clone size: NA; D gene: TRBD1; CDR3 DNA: TGTGCCAGCAGTCGTCCCGGGACAGGGCCCTATGGCTACACCTTC; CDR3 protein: CASSRPGTGPYGYTF
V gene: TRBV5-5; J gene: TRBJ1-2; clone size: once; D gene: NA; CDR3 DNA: TGTGCCAGCAGCTTTTTTAGGCTTCAGGTCTATGGCTACACCTTC; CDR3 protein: CASSFFRLQVYGYTF
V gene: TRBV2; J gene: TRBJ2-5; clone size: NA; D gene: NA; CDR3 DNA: TGTGCCAGCAGTAGCCCCGTCAGGGGATGGGCAGAGACCCAGTACTTC; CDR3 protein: CASSSPVRGWAETQYF
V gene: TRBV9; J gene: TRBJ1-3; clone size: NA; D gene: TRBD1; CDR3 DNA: TGTGCCAGCAGCGTAACCCCCAACAGGGGCTCTGGAAACACCATATATTTT; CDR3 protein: CASSVTPNRGSGNTIYF
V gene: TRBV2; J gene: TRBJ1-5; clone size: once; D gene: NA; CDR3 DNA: TGTGCCAGCAATATAAGGGGAGGGGGAAGCAATCAGCCCCAGCATTTT; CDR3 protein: CASNIRGGGSNQPQHF
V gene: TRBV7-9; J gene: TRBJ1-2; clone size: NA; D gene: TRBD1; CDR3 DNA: TGTGCCAGCAGCTTCCGGCCCCAGGGGGATGGCTACACCTTC; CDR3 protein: CASSFRPQGDGYTF
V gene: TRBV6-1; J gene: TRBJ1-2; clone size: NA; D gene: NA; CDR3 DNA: TGTGCCAGCAGTCCGGCGGGGGTTCCCCATGGCTACACCTTC; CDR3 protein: CASSPAGVPHGYTF
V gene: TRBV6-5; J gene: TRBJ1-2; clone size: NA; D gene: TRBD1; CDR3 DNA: TGTGCCAGCAGTCCTCCGGGACAGGGGAACTATGGCTACACCTTC; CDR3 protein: CASSPPGQGNYGYTF
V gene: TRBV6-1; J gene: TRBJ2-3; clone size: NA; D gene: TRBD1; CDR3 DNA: TGTGCCAGCAGAAACACAGGGGTCGGCACAGATACGCAGTATTTT; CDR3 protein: CASRNTGVGTDTQYF
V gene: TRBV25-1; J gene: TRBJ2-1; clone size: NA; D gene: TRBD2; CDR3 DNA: TGTGCCAGCAGTGACTGGCTAGCGGGAGTCCATGAGCAGTTCTTC; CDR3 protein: CASSDWLAGVHEQFF
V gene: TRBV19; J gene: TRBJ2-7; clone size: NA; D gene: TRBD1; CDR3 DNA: TGTGCCAGTAGTACGGGACAGGTTTCCTACGAGCAGTACTTC; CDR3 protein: CASSTGQVSYEQYF